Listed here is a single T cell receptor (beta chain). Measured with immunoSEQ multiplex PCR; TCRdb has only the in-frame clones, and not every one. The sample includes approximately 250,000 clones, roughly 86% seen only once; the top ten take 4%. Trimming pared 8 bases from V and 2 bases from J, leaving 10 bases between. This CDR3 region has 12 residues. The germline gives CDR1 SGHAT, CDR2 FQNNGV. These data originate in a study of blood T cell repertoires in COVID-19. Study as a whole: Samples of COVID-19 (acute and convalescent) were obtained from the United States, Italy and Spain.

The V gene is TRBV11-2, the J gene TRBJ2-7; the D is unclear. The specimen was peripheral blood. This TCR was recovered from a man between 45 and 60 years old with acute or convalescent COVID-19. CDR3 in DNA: TGTGCCAGCTCCCTCCGTACCTACGAGCAGTACTTC. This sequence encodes CASSLRTYEQYF.